The sequence of this TCR beta chain was determined in a study of response to subunit inactivated influenza vaccine. Overall study findings and caveats: Every seasonal influenza vaccination brings in few new T cells, the authors suggested.

CDR1 and CDR2 (germline): MGHRA, YSYEKL. The V and J ends lost 1 base and 1 base respectively, with 17 bases between them. CDR3 length equals 18 residues. TCRdb processed the RT-PCR reads anew with MiXCR; each CDR3 protein has one entry. The sample has about 160,000 distinct CDR3 sequences; 9.5% to 13% are singletons. The sample holds many counts of this clonotype. What it binds is not known. The TCR sequence derives from a man aged 45-65 years who received an inactivated influenza vaccine. The source material was non-naive T cells sorted from PBMCs, sampled roughly 47 days after vaccination. The V and J genes are TRBV4-1 and TRBJ2-4; D remains ambiguous. The CDR3 DNA follows: TGCGCCAGCAGCCAAGGGGAATTGTTGGGTGTGGCCAAAAACATTCAGTACTTC. Translated: CASSQGELLGVAKNIQYF.